One T cell receptor (beta chain) is described in this entry. Some clones are missing from TCRdb's copy, which holds only in-frame ones; the method was immunoSEQ multiplex PCR. The sample records 200,000 to 250,000 clones, about four fifths being singletons. The sample belongs to a study of blood T cell repertoires in COVID-19. Across the whole study: The United States, Italy and Spain were the sources of the acute and convalescent COVID-19 samples. The cDNA or gDNA used as material had been derived from T cells, B-cell-depleted T cells, or PBMCs.

Germline V gene sequence: CDR1 SGDLS, CDR2 YYNGEE. Trimming took off 3 bases at V and 7 bases at J, with 14 bases between the two ends. The CDR3 is made up of 15 amino acids. The sample comprised PBMCs or T cells enriched from blood (not recorded which). The origin of this receptor is a woman between 40 and 50 years old with acute COVID-19. This chain connects TRBV9 to TRBJ1-6; unclear D gene. CDR3 loop: CASSAAIAENSPLHF. Here the CDR3 DNA reads TGTGCCAGCAGCGCGGCCATAGCGGAGAATTCACCCCTCCACTTT. The variable domain in full, completed from reference TRBV9 and TRBJ1-6, reads DSGVTQTPKHLITATGQRVTLRCSPRSGDLSVYWYQQSLDQGLQFLIQYYNGEERAKGNILERFSAQQFPDLHSELNLSSLELGDSALYFCASSAAIAENSPLHFGNGTRLTVT.